A single sample is the source of the 21 T cell receptor beta chains below, sequenced in a study of cytomegalovirus exposure and HLA in healthy donors. The PCR was carried out with 60 Vbeta primers and 13 Jbeta primers. Some clones are missing from TCRdb's copy, which holds only in-frame ones; the method was immunoSEQ multiplex PCR. The data show 150,000 or so clones, more than 65% seen once. Material: PBMCs. These receptors came from a young man in good health and CMV-seronegative.

This clone appeared a single time. The chain combines TRBV15 with TRBJ2-7; the match to TRBD1 covers 7 bases. The junction had 7 bases not matched to a gene; V was cut back by 2 bases and J by 0 bases. CDR1 is LNHNV and CDR2 is YYDKDF in the germline V gene (reference sequence). This CDR3 is built from 16 residues. Written as DNA, the CDR3 is TGTGCCACCAGCAGAAGAGGACAGGACAGCTCCTACGAGCAGTACTTC. It yields the protein CATSRRGQDSSYEQYF.

The chain recombines TRBV7-2 with TRBJ2-2; D is ambiguous. This CDR3 spans 12 amino acids. With 4 bases removed from V and 7 bases from J, the gap between germline ends came to 7 bases. CDR1 SGHTA and CDR2 FQGNSA come from the germline V gene. Here the CDR3 DNA reads TGTGCCAGCAGCTGGTACGGCGGGGAGCTGTTTTTT. It codes for CASSWYGGELFF. The variable domain in full, with the rest retrieved from reference TRBV7-2 and TRBJ2-2, is GAGVSQSPSNKVTEKGKDVELRCDPISGHTALYWYRQSLGQGLEFLIYFQGNSAPDKSGLPSDRFSAERTGGSVSTLTIQRTQQEDSAVYLCASSWYGGELFFGEGSRLTVL.

The CDR3 spells CASSSPGLAGETQYF. Written as DNA, the CDR3 is TGCGCCAGCAGCTCTCCGGGACTAGCGGGGGAGACCCAGTACTTC. V usage is TRBV5-1 and J usage is TRBJ2-5; 13 bases line up with TRBD2. This CDR3 is 15 amino acids long. V trimming: 3 bases; J trimming: 5 bases; junction bases outside the gene matches: 4. Germline assignment: CDR1 SGHRS and CDR2 YFSETQ.

This clone was observed a single time. The rearrangement links TRBV19 to TRBJ2-1; 9 bases are a match to TRBD2. Trimming took 6 bases from V and 4 from J; bases not matched to a gene: 10. From germline, CDR1 is LNHDA and CDR2 SQIVND (reference sequence). CDR3 length equals 16 residues. The CDR3 DNA follows: TGTGCCAGTAGACTAGCGGGCCCCTCAGGGTACAATGAGCAGTTCTTC. Protein sequence: CASRLAGPSGYNEQFF.

The rearrangement joins TRBV7-3 to TRBJ2-3; 7 nucleotides line up with TRBD1. The CDR3 covers 16 residues. Germline V lookup: CDR1 SGHTA, CDR2 FQGTGA. V shed 5 bases, J shed 0 bases, and the junction held 8 bases outside the gene matches. As DNA, the CDR3 is TGTGCCAGCAGCACCCACCGGGGACAGAGCACAGATACGCAGTATTTT. Protein: CASSTHRGQSTDTQYF. The whole variable domain, filled in from reference TRBV7-3 and TRBJ2-3, reads GAGVSQTPSNKVTEKGKYVELRCDPISGHTALYWYRQSLGQGPEFLIYFQGTGAADDSGLPNDRFFAVRPEGSVSTLKIQRTERGDSAVYLCASSTHRGQSTDTQYFGPGTRLTVL.

J is TRBJ2-7 and V is TRBV4-1, with 7 positions matching TRBD2. The V gene's germline CDR1 is MGHRA and CDR2 YSYEKL. The CDR3 is 14 residues long. J lost 1 base, V lost 1 base, and 1 base had no gene match. The DNA for the CDR3 is TGCGCCAGCAGCCAAGTACTAGCGTCCTACGAGCAGTACTTC. Protein: CASSQVLASYEQYF.

The chain links TRBV7-9 to TRBJ1-4, with TRBD1 identical over 8 bases. The CDR3 runs to 16 residues. Germline assignment: CDR1 SEHNR and CDR2 FQNEAQ (reference sequence). Germline trimming cut 4 bases from V and 0 bases from J; bases unmatched to any gene: 4. The CDR3 here is CASSSSDRATNEKLFF. In nucleotides, the CDR3 is TGTGCCAGCAGCTCCTCGGACAGGGCAACTAATGAAAAACTGTTTTTT.

The rearrangement joins TRBV5-1 to TRBJ2-1; possibly TRBD1 for D (5 bases). The CDR3 is 14 amino acids. Germline CDR1 reads SGHRS; CDR2 reads YFSETQ. V lost 0 bases and J 5 bases, leaving 9 bases between the germline ends. In nucleotides, the CDR3 is TGCGCCAGCAGCTTGGGGGGCGTGGACAATGAGCAGTTCTTC. Its translation is CASSLGGVDNEQFF. Filled out from reference TRBV5-1 and TRBJ2-1, the complete variable domain reads KAGVTQTPRYLIKTRGQQVTLSCSPISGHRSVSWYQQTPGQGLQFLFEYFSETQRNKGNFPGRFSGRQFSNSRSEMNVSTLELGDSALYLCASSLGGVDNEQFFGPGTRLTVL.

The chain uses TRBV11-2 and TRBJ1-6; 9 positions agree with TRBD1. J was trimmed by 7 bases and V by 5 bases; bases with no gene match: 6. This CDR3 is built from 15 residues. The V gene's germline CDR1 is SGHAT and CDR2 FQNNGV. The CDR3 DNA reads TGTGCCAGCAGCCCCCCCGGGACAGGGAATTCACCCCTCCACTTT. Translated, it gives CASSPPGTGNSPLHF. The full variable domain, its missing parts supplied by reference TRBV11-2 and TRBJ1-6, is EAGVAQSPRYKIIEKRQSVAFWCNPISGHATLYWYQQILGQGPKLLIQFQNNGVVDDSQLPKDRFSAERLKGVDSTLKIQPAKLEDSAVYLCASSPPGTGNSPLHFGNGTRLTVT.

The CDR3 sequence is CASSYPGLAGSYNEQFF. The CDR3 nucleotides are TGCGCCAGCAGCTACCCGGGACTAGCGGGGTCCTACAATGAGCAGTTCTTC. This rearrangement joins TRBV5-1 to TRBJ2-1; 13 bases match TRBD2. CDR3 length: 17 residues. The J segment lost 1 base and the V segment lost 3 bases, leaving 4 bases of the junction unmatched. Germline V CDR1 and CDR2: SGHRS, YFSETQ.

V gene TRBV7-2 combines with J gene TRBJ2-1; possibly TRBD1 for D (7 bases). This CDR3 spans 15 amino acids. Germline V gene lookup returns CDR1 SGHTA and CDR2 FQGNSA. V shed 1 base and J shed 9 bases, with 16 bases lying between them. CDR3 coding DNA: TGTGCCAGCAGCTTAGTTGGAGGGGGCATTAGTGAGCAGTTCTTC. It yields the protein CASSLVGGGISEQFF.

The V call is TRBV6-5, the J call TRBJ2-4; unclear D gene. The germline V gene has CDR1 MNHEY and CDR2 SVGAGI. Trimming took off 6 bases at V and 0 bases at J, with 9 bases between the two ends. CDR3 length equals 14 residues. CDR3: CASRTPVAKNIQYF. In nucleotides, the CDR3 is TGTGCCAGCAGGACACCGGTAGCCAAAAACATTCAGTACTTC.

The chain employs TRBV18 and TRBJ1-1; TRBD1 matches at 7 bases. With V trimmed by 6 bases and J by 2 bases, 6 bases remained unmatched. Germline V gives CDR1 KGHSH, CDR2 LQKENI. There are 14 residues in the CDR3. DNA for the CDR3: TGTGCCAGCTCCCCGACAGGGACCAACACTGAAGCTTTCTTT. Translation: CASSPTGTNTEAFF. The full variable domain, in which reference TRBV18 and TRBJ1-1 provide the parts outside the CDR3, is NAGVMQNPRHLVRRRGQEARLRCSPMKGHSHVYWYRQLPEEGLKFMVYLQKENIIDESGMPKERFSAEFPKEGPSILRIQQVVRGDSAAYFCASSPTGTNTEAFFGQGTRLTVV.

The chain employs TRBV7-9 and TRBJ1-1; D call uncertain. Per the germline V gene, CDR1 is SEHNR and CDR2 is FQNEAQ (reference sequence). CDR3 size: 15 residues. Trimming took 0 bases from V and 4 from J, leaving 12 bases between them. The CDR3 DNA follows: TGTGCCAGCAGCTTAGCGTCGGGTGGAGGCACTGAAGCTTTCTTT. Protein sequence: CASSLASGGGTEAFF.

The chain recombines TRBV7-3 with TRBJ2-5, with 12 bases identical to TRBD2. Germline V gene sequence: CDR1 SGHTA, CDR2 FQGTGA. The CDR3 runs to 16 residues. The V and J ends lost 5 bases and 1 base, in that order; junction bases with no gene match: 5. The CDR3 sequence: CASSLGTSGPQETQYF. The CDR3 coding sequence is TGTGCCAGCAGCCTCGGGACTAGCGGGCCCCAAGAGACCCAGTACTTC.

This chain joins TRBV27 and TRBJ2-3; D is perhaps TRBD2 (6 bases). V lost 5 bases to trimming and J lost 2 bases, with 17 bases between them. In germline, CDR1 is MNHEY, CDR2 SMNVEV (reference sequence). CDR3 size: 16 residues. CDR3 in amino acids: CASSVPGLLSTDTQYF. CDR3 bases: TGTGCCAGCAGTGTCCCGGGACTTCTCTCCACAGATACGCAGTATTTT.

Here the CDR3 DNA reads TGTGCCAGCTCACCGTCCCAGACAGGGTTCGAGCAGTACTTC. Protein: CASSPSQTGFEQYF. The V and J genes are TRBV18 and TRBJ2-7; 7 bases agree with TRBD1. CDR3 length: 14 residues. V gave up 3 bases and J gave up 6 bases; unmatched junction bases: 8. Germline CDR1 reads KGHSH; CDR2 reads LQKENI.

The chain has TRBV5-1 and TRBJ2-7; 7 bases are shared with TRBD1. This CDR3 contains 13 residues. Germline CDR1 reads SGHRS; CDR2 reads YFSETQ. Trimming at V came to 5 bases and at J to 1 base, leaving 3 bases not matched to a gene. For the CDR3, the DNA is TGCGCCAGCAGTCCGGACAGGTCCTACGAGCAGTACTTC. It codes for CASSPDRSYEQYF.

The chain joins TRBV10-2 to TRBJ1-1, with D possibly TRBD1 on 6 matching bases. The CDR3 is 11 amino acids. The germline CDR1 and CDR2 sequences are WSHSY and SAAADI. V lost 8 bases and J lost 8, with 12 bases in between. This chain's CDR3 is CASRTGQEAFF. In DNA, the CDR3 is TGCGCCAGCCGAACCGGACAGGAAGCTTTCTTT.

The chain has TRBV7-2 and TRBJ2-7; D is perhaps TRBD2 (5 bases). CDR1 and CDR2 (germline): SGHTA, FQGNSA. The CDR3 covers 14 residues. Trimming stripped 5 bases from V and 7 bases from J, with 18 bases between. CDR3 protein: CASSVAFSGGEQYF. The CDR3 coding sequence is TGTGCCAGCAGCGTTGCGTTCTCAGGCGGGGAGCAGTACTTC.

The genes are TRBV27 and TRBJ2-7; D is possibly TRBD1 (6 bases). Trimming removed 3 bases at V and 2 bases at J, with 11 bases between. The CDR3 length is 14 residues. Germline CDR1 is MNHEY and CDR2 is SMNVEV (reference sequence). CDR3 in amino acids: CASSFGTPTYEQYF. In nucleotides, the CDR3 is TGTGCCAGCAGTTTCGGGACACCTACCTACGAGCAGTACTTC.